This entry is about one T cell receptor (beta chain). The data originate from a study of T cell changes during pregnancy in multiple sclerosis. The protocol was immunoSEQ multiplex PCR, while the TCRdb copy is restricted to in-frame clones and leaves out a portion. There are fewer than 60,000 clones in the sample; approximately 93% occur only once, and around 0.3% lies in the top ten. The specimen was CD4+ T cells from peripheral blood mononuclear cells, collected in the third trimester of pregnancy. The receptor's source is a female donor with multiple sclerosis, enrolled in a pregnancy study.

The CDR3 here is CASSPRTGGRANTEAFF. DNA of the CDR3: TGTGCCAGCAGCCCCAGGACAGGGGGCCGCGCGAACACTGAAGCTTTCTTT. The chain combines TRBV5-4 with TRBJ1-1, with TRBD1 identical over 11 bases. The CDR3 contains 17 residues. The ends lost 4 bases at V and 1 base at J; junction bases unmatched: 9. Germline assignment: CDR1 SGHNT and CDR2 YYREEE (reference sequence). Full variable domain (missing parts from reference TRBV5-4 and TRBJ1-1): ETGVTQSPTHLIKTRGQQVTLRCSSQSGHNTVSWYQQALGQGPQFIFQYYREEENGRGNFPPRFSGLQFPNYSSELNVNALELDDSALYLCASSPRTGGRANTEAFFGQGTRLTVV.